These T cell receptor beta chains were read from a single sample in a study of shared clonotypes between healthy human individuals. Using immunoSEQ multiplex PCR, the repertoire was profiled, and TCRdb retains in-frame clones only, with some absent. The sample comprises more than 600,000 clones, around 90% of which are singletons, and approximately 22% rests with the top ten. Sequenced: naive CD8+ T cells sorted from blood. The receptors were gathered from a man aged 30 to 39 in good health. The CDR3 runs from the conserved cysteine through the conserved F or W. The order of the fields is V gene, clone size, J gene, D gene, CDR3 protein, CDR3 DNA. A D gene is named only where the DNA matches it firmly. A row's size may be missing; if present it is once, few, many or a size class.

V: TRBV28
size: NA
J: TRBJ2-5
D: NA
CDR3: CASSLGGRETQYF
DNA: TGTGCCAGCAGTTTAGGGGGGAGGGAGACCCAGTACTTC

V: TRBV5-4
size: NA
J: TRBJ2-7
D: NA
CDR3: CASSSAGVTYEQYF
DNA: TGTGCCAGCAGCTCGGCTGGGGTTACCTACGAGCAGTACTTC

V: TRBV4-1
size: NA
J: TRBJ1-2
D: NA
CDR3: CASSPQGGGYTF
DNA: TGCGCCAGCAGCCCGCAGGGAGGTGGCTACACCTTC

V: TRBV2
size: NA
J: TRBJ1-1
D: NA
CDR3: CASIGGDGHAEAFF
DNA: TGTGCCAGCATCGGAGGGGATGGGCACGCTGAAGCTTTCTTT

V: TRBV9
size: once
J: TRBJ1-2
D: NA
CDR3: CASSLAANYGYTF
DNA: TGTGCCAGCAGCTTAGCAGCTAACTATGGCTACACCTTC

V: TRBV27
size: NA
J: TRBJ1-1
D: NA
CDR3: CASSLLGQLTEAFF
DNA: TGTGCCAGCAGTTTACTCGGACAGCTCACTGAAGCTTTCTTT

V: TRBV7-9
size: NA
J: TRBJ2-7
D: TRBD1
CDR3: CATQTGNSYEQYF
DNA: TGTGCCACCCAGACAGGGAACTCCTACGAGCAGTACTTC

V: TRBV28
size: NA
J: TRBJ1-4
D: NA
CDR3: CASSFRGWELFF
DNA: TGTGCCAGCAGTTTTCGGGGATGGGAACTGTTTTTT

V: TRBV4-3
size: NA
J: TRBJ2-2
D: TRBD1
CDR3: CASSHRDRASGELFF
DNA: TGCGCCAGCAGCCACCGGGACAGGGCTTCCGGGGAGCTGTTTTTT

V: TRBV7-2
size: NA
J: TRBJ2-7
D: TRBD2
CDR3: CASRPTSGRTYEQYF
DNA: TGTGCCAGCAGACCGACTAGCGGGCGGACCTACGAGCAGTACTTC

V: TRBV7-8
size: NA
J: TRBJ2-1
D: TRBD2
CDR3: CASSLVPSGSNEQFF
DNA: TGTGCCAGCAGCTTAGTTCCTAGCGGGAGTAATGAGCAGTTCTTC

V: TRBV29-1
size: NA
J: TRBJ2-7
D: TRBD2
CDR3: CSVEVGLATGYEQYF
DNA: TGCAGCGTTGAAGTGGGACTAGCAACGGGCTACGAGCAGTACTTC

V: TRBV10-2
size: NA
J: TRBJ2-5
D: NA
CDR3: CASGGEFAGTMGETQYF
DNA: TGCGCCAGCGGAGGAGAATTTGCCGGGACAATGGGGGAGACCCAGTACTTC

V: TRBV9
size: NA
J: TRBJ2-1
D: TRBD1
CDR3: CASSARSSSGGDEQFF
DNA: TGTGCCAGCAGCGCCAGGTCATCGTCAGGGGGCGATGAGCAGTTCTTC

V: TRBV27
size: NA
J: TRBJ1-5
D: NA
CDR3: CASSLTPGAGNQPQHF
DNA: TGTGCCAGCAGTTTAACCCCTGGCGCGGGGAATCAGCCCCAGCATTTT

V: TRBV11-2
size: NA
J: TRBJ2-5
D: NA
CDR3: CASSPLRGREVETQYF
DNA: TGTGCCAGCAGCCCCCTAAGGGGGAGGGAAGTAGAGACCCAGTACTTC

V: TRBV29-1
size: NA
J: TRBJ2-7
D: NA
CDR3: CSVREGAFSDEQYF
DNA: TGCAGCGTTAGGGAGGGGGCATTTTCGGACGAGCAGTACTTC

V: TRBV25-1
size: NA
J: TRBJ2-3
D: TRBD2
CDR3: CASSDWAGGSSTDTQYF
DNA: TGTGCCAGCAGTGATTGGGCGGGAGGGAGTAGCACAGATACGCAGTATTTT

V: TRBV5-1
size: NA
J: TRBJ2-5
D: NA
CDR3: CASSPRTVQETQYF
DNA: TGCGCCAGCAGCCCCAGGACAGTTCAAGAGACCCAGTACTTC

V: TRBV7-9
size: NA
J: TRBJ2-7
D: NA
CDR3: CASSNRVMGGYEQYF
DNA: TGTGCCAGCAGTAACAGGGTTATGGGTGGCTACGAGCAGTACTTC

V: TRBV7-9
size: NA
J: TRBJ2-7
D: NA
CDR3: CASSNMDSYEQYF
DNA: TGTGCCAGCAGCAACATGGACAGCTACGAGCAGTACTTC

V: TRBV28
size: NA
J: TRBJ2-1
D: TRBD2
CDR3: CASSKYGTSGSSYNEQFF
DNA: TGTGCCAGCAGCAAATACGGGACTAGCGGGAGTTCCTACAATGAGCAGTTCTTC

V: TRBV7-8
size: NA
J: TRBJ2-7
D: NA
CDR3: CASSLRGRAYEQYF
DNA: TGTGCCAGCAGCTTACGGGGTAGGGCCTACGAGCAGTACTTC

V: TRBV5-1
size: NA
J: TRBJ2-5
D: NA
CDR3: CASSVEAGAQETQYF
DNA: TGCGCCAGCAGCGTAGAGGCGGGGGCCCAGGAGACCCAGTACTTC

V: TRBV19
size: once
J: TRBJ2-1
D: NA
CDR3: CASSMISAYNEQFF
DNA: TGTGCCAGTAGTATGATTAGCGCTTACAATGAGCAGTTCTTC

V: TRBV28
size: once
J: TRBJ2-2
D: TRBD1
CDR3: CASSPPDRGATGELFF
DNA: TGTGCCAGCAGCCCACCCGACAGGGGGGCTACCGGGGAGCTGTTTTTT

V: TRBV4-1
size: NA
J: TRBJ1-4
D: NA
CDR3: CASSPLQGATNEKLFF
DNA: TGCGCCAGCAGCCCCCTTCAGGGCGCAACTAATGAAAAACTGTTTTTT

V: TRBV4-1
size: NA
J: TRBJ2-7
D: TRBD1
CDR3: CASSQEPGGVYEQYF
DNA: TGCGCCAGCAGCCAAGAACCAGGGGGTGTATACGAGCAGTACTTC

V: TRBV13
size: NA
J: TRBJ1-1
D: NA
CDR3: CASSGGVGAFF
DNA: TGTGCCAGCAGCGGCGGGGTGGGGGCTTTCTTT